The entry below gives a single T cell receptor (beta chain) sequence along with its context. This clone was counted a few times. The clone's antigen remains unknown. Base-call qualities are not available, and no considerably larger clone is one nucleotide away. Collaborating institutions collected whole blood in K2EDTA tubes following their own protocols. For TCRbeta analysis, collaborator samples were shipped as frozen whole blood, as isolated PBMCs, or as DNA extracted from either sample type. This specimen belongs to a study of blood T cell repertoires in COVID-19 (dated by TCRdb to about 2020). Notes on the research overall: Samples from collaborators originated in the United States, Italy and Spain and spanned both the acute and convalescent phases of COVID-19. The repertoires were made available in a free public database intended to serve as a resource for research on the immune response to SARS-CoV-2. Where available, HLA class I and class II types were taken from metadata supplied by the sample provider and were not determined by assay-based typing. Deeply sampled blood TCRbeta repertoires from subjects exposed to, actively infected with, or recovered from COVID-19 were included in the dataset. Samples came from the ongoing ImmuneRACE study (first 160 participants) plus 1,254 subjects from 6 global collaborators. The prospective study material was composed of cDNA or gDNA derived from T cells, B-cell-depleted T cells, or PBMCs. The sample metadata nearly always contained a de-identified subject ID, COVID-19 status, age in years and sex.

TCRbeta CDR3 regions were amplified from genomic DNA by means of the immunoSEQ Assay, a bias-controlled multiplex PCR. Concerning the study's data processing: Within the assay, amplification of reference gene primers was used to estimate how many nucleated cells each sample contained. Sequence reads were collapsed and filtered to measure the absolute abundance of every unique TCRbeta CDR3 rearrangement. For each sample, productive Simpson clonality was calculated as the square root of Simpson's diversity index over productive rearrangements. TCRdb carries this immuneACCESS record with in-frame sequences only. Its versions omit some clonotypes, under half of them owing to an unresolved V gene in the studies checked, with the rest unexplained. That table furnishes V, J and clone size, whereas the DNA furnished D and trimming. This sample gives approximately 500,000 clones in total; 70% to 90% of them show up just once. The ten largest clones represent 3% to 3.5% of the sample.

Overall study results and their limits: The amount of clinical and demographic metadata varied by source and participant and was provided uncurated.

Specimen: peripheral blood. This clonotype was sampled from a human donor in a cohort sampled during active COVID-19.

The nucleotide sequence reads as follows: TGTGCCAGCAGCTCCAACAGGGACAGGGTGTGGGGCTACACCTTC. This yields the protein CASSSNRDRVWGYTF. The chain couples TRBV7-2 to TRBJ1-2, with 9 central nucleotides matching TRBD1. The germline V gene encodes CDR1 SGHTA and CDR2 FQGNSA. The CDR3 runs 15 residues from the cysteine to the phenylalanine. Of the read, only the CDR3 DNA is kept; its 45 bases are in frame from base 1. V has 4 bases trimmed and J has 8 bases trimmed; junction bases matching no gene number 11.